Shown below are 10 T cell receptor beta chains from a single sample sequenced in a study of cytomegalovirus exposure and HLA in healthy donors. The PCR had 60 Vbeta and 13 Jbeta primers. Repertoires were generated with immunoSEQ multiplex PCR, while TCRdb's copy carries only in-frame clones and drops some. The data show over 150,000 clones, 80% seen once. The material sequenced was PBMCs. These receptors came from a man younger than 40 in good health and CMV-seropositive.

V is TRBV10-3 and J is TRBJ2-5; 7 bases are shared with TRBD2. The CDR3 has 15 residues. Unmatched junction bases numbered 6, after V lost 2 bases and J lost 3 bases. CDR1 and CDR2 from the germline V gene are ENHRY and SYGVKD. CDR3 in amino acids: CAISERVGGEETQYF. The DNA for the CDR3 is TGTGCCATCAGTGAGAGGGTGGGAGGGGAAGAGACCCAGTACTTC.

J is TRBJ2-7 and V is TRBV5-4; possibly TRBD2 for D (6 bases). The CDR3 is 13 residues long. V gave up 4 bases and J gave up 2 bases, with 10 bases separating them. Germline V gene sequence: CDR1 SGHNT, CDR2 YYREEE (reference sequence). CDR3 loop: CASSPAGPYEQYF. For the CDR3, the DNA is TGTGCCAGCAGCCCCGCGGGGCCCTACGAGCAGTACTTC.

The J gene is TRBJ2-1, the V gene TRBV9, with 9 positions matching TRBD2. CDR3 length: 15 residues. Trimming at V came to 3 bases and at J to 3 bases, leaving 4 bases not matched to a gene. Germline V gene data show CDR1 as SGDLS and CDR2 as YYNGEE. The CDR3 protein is CASSGGLAHYNEQFF. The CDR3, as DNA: TGTGCCAGCAGCGGAGGACTAGCGCACTACAATGAGCAGTTCTTC.

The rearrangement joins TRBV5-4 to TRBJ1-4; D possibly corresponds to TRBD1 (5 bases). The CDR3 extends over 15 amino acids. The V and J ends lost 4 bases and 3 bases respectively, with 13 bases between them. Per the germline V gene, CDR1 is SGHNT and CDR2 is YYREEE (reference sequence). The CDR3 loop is CASSRADTSNEKLFF. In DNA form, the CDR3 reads TGTGCCAGCAGCCGGGCGGACACATCTAATGAAAAACTGTTTTTT.

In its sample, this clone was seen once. CDR3 protein: CASRFGGLAGSYGYTF. The CDR3, as DNA: TGTGCCAGCCGGTTCGGGGGCCTAGCGGGGAGCTATGGCTACACCTTC. This chain joins TRBV28 and TRBJ1-2; weak D call: TRBD1 (6 bases). The CDR3 contains 16 residues. CDR1 MDHEN and CDR2 SYDVKM come from the germline V gene. Trimming took off 8 bases at V and 4 bases at J, with 23 bases between the two ends.

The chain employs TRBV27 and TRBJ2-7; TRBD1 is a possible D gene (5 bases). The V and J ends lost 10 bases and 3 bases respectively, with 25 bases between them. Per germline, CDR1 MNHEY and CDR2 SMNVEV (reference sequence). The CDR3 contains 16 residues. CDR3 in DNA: TGTGCCAAATCGGGTACAGGCGTATCCTATTGCTACGAGCAGTACTTC. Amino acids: CAKSGTGVSYCYEQYF.

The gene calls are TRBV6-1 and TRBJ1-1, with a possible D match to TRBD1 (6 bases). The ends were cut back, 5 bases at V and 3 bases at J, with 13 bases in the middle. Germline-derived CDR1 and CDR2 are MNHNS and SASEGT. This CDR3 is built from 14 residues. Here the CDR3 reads CASSKTGQHTEAFF. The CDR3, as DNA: TGTGCCAGCAGTAAGACGGGACAACACACTGAAGCTTTCTTT.

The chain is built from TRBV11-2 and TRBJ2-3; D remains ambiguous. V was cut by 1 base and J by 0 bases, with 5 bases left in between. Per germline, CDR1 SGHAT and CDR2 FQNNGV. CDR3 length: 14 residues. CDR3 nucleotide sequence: TGTGCCAGCAGCTTAGCGGGTAGCACAGATACGCAGTATTTT. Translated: CASSLAGSTDTQYF.

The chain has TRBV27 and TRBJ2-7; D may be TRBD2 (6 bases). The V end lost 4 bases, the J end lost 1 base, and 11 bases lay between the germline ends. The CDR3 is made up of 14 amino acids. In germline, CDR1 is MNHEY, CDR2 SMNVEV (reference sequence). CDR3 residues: CASSSSGVSYEQYF. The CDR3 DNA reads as TGTGCCAGCAGTTCCTCGGGGGTATCCTACGAGCAGTACTTC.

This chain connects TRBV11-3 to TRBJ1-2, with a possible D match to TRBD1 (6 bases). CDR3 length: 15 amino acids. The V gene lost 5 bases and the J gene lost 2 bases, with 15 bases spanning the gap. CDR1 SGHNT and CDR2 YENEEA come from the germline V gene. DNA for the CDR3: TGTGCCAGCAGCGTCTCCGGGACAAAAAACTATGGCTACACCTTC. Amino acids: CASSVSGTKNYGYTF.